The 27 T cell receptor beta chains below were found in one sample sequenced in a study of sequential checkpoint blockade in melanoma. Indicated treatment: randomized to nivolumab then ipilimumab (arm A) or the reverse (arm B). The table came from immunoSEQ multiplex PCR; TCRdb's copy has only in-frame clones and leaves some out. The profile covers under 7,000 clones, with roughly 57% appearing a single time and under 60% taken by the ten largest. Sequencing used CD8+ T cells sorted from blood (inferred from file names), obtained from a patient given nivolumab and ipilimumab in sequence. The source of these receptors is a human donor with melanoma.

In its sample, this clone is medium-sized. The J gene is TRBJ1-1, the V gene TRBV28; no clear D gene. Germline V CDR1 and CDR2: MDHEN, SYDVKM. There are 13 residues in the CDR3. V was trimmed by 6 bases and J by 3 bases, leaving 11 bases between them. The CDR3 protein is CASRLDYDTEAFF. The CDR3 coding sequence is TGTGCCAGCAGACTCGACTACGACACTGAAGCTTTCTTT.

The rearrangement uses TRBV9 and TRBJ1-6; no definite D call. The CDR3 is 14 amino acids. Trimming took off 4 bases at V and 10 bases at J, with 15 bases between the two ends. Germline loops: CDR1 SGDLS, CDR2 YYNGEE. CDR3 DNA sequence: TGTGCCAGCAGCCCCGCGGACGGAGGCTCACCCCTCCACTTT. Protein sequence: CASSPADGGSPLHF.

The chain has TRBV7-3 and TRBJ2-6, with 9 bases lining up with TRBD1. Germline trimming cut 2 bases from V and 0 bases from J; bases unmatched to any gene: 11. Germline loops: CDR1 SGHTA, CDR2 FQGTGA. CDR3 length equals 20 residues. In DNA, the CDR3 is TGTGCCAGCAGCTTATCGGGACAGGGTTTCAGTAACTCTGGGGCCAACGTCCTGACTTTC. This translates into CASSLSGQGFSNSGANVLTF.

This clone was observed a few times. The chain carries TRBV4-2 and TRBJ1-4; no firm D call. The V gene's germline CDR1 is LGHNA and CDR2 YNFKEQ. Trimming took 2 bases from V and 4 from J, leaving 11 bases between them. This CDR3 is 15 amino acids long. The CDR3 sequence: CASSQSEASNEKLFF. CDR3 coding DNA: TGTGCCAGCAGCCAAAGCGAAGCCAGTAATGAAAAACTGTTTTTT.

This clone appeared once. V usage is TRBV5-6 and J usage is TRBJ1-4; D call uncertain. V was cut by 2 bases and J by 0 bases, with 8 bases left in between. This CDR3 spans 15 amino acids. Looked up from germline, CDR1 is SGHDT and CDR2 is YYEEEE. The CDR3 is CASSFPGSTNEKLFF. The CDR3 DNA sequence: TGTGCCAGCAGCTTTCCGGGATCAACTAATGAAAAACTGTTTTTT.

The chain combines TRBV28 with TRBJ1-1; the D gene is possibly TRBD1 (5 bases). The ends were cut back, 11 bases at V and 1 base at J, with 14 bases in the middle. The CDR3 covers 13 residues. CDR1 and CDR2 from the germline V gene are MDHEN and SYDVKM. The CDR3 sequence is CAGRQFSNTEAFF. The CDR3 DNA sequence: TGTGCCGGCCGACAGTTTTCGAACACTGAAGCTTTCTTT. Full variable domain (rest looked up from reference TRBV28 and TRBJ1-1): DVKVTQSSRYLVKRTGEKVFLECVQDMDHENMFWYRQDPGLGLRLIYFSYDVKMKEKGDIPEGYSVSREKKERFSLILESASTNQTSMYLCAGRQFSNTEAFFGQGTRLTVV.

This clone has just one count. CDR3: CASSGGQEGYEQYF. CDR3 DNA sequence: TGTGCCAGCAGCGGGGGACAGGAGGGGTACGAGCAGTACTTC. This chain uses TRBV9 with TRBJ2-5; 8 nucleotides match TRBD1. The tail of the sequence fits TRBJ2-7 better, so the J call may be wrong. Germline CDR1 reads SGDLS; CDR2 reads YYNGEE. The CDR3 covers 14 residues.

V is TRBV6-4 and J is TRBJ2-1, with D maybe TRBD2 (6 bases). V was pared by 0 bases and J by 4 bases, with 13 bases between. CDR1 and CDR2 (germline): MRHNA, SNTAGT. The CDR3 covers 16 residues. CDR3 in amino acids: CASSDSVGGGYNEQFF. CDR3 in DNA: TGTGCCAGCAGTGACTCGGTGGGAGGCGGGTACAATGAGCAGTTCTTC.

The genes are TRBV28 and TRBJ2-7, with a tentative D call TRBD1 (6 bases). The CDR3 totals 15 residues. The germline V gene has CDR1 MDHEN and CDR2 SYDVKM. Trimming left V 4 bases short and J 0 bases short, with 13 bases between. The CDR3 spells CASSYRTDSSYEQYF. The CDR3 bases are TGTGCCAGCAGTTACCGGACAGATAGCTCCTACGAGCAGTACTTC.

This clone was seen only a few times. This chain links TRBV9 with TRBJ2-1; D call uncertain. The CDR3 is 13 amino acids. The germline V gene encodes CDR1 SGDLS and CDR2 YYNGEE. Trimming took 4 bases from V and 0 from J, leaving 5 bases between them. For the CDR3, the DNA is TGTGCCAGCAGCCCTAGCTCCTACAATGAGCAGTTCTTC. It specifies CASSPSSYNEQFF.

A few counts support this clone. The chain joins TRBV9 to TRBJ2-2, with 9 nucleotides matching TRBD2. From germline, CDR1 is SGDLS and CDR2 YYNGEE. Trimming at V came to 4 bases and at J to 7 bases, leaving 14 bases not matched to a gene. There are 17 residues in the CDR3. The CDR3 spells CASSHGGGGASSGELFF. Written as DNA, the CDR3 is TGTGCCAGCAGCCACGGGGGCGGGGGGGCCTCTAGCGGGGAGCTGTTTTTT.

This clone has only a few counts. CDR3 loop: CASSSSPREQYF. Written as DNA, the CDR3 is TGTGCCAGCAGCTCCTCCCCTCGCGAGCAGTACTTC. The chain uses TRBV5-6 and TRBJ2-7; D call uncertain. The V gene lost 3 bases and the J gene lost 6 bases, with 10 bases spanning the gap. The CDR3 runs 12 residues. Germline-derived CDR1 and CDR2 are SGHDT and YYEEEE.

This CDR3 is CASSDPRAGGPGELFF. CDR3 nucleotides: TGTGCCAGCAGCGACCCAAGAGCGGGAGGGCCCGGGGAGCTGTTTTTT. The chain employs TRBV9 and TRBJ2-2, with 10 bases identical to TRBD2. Germline CDR1 and CDR2: SGDLS and YYNGEE. V lost 3 bases and J lost 6; bases outside the gene matches: 8. The CDR3 runs 16 residues.

The V and J genes are TRBV4-2 and TRBJ2-7; tentatively, D is TRBD1 (5 bases). From germline, CDR1 is LGHNA and CDR2 YNFKEQ. CDR3 length: 17 residues. V lost 0 bases and J 1 base, leaving 16 bases between the germline ends. The CDR3 sequence: CASSQEPVRAGSYEQYF. The CDR3 coding sequence is TGTGCCAGCAGCCAAGAACCTGTCAGGGCCGGTTCCTACGAGCAGTACTTC.

V is TRBV6-1 and J is TRBJ1-1; tentatively, D is TRBD1 (5 bases). This CDR3 contains 12 residues. V lost 8 bases and J 7 bases, leaving 14 bases between the germline ends. In germline, CDR1 is MNHNS, CDR2 SASEGT. The CDR3 DNA reads as TGTGCCAGCGAAACAGGTGTTTTTGAAGCTTTCTTT. It is translated as CASETGVFEAFF.

This chain links TRBV23-1 with TRBJ1-5, with D perhaps TRBD1 (6 bases). TRBV23-1 counts as an open reading frame of uncertain function. The CDR3 spans 14 residues. The V end was cut by 5 bases, the J end by 7 bases, with 15 bases between. The CDR3 loop is CASSYTGTRQPQHF. For the CDR3, the DNA is TGCGCCAGCAGTTACACAGGGACGCGGCAGCCCCAGCATTTT.

The chain is built from TRBV19 and TRBJ1-1; 7 nucleotides align to TRBD1. V dropped 2 bases and J dropped 3; count of bases not matched to a gene: 6. The germline gives CDR1 LNHDA, CDR2 SQIVND (reference sequence). This CDR3 comprises 15 residues. CDR3 in amino acids: CASSIWAGGDTEAFF. The CDR3 DNA sequence: TGTGCCAGTAGTATATGGGCAGGGGGAGACACTGAAGCTTTCTTT.

In this sample, this clone turned up a few times. The gene calls are TRBV28 and TRBJ2-5, with D unresolved. CDR1 and CDR2 (germline): MDHEN, SYDVKM. The CDR3 has 13 residues. V gave up 5 bases and J gave up 4 bases, with 11 bases separating them. CDR3 nucleotides: TGTGCCAGCAGTATGGCTGATGCAGAGACCCAGTACTTC. Amino acid sequence: CASSMADAETQYF. The variable domain in full, completed from reference TRBV28 and TRBJ2-5, reads DVKVTQSSRYLVKRTGEKVFLECVQDMDHENMFWYRQDPGLGLRLIYFSYDVKMKEKGDIPEGYSVSREKKERFSLILESASTNQTSMYLCASSMADAETQYFGPGTRLLVL.

The chain couples TRBV27 to TRBJ2-5, with D tentatively TRBD1 (6 bases). The CDR3 has 16 amino acids. Germline CDR1 and CDR2: MNHEY and SMNVEV (reference sequence). Trimming removed 5 bases from V and 1 base from J, with 17 bases in between. This chain's CDR3 is CASSLTGGALQETQYF. CDR3 in DNA: TGTGCCAGCAGTCTGACAGGTGGGGCCCTCCAAGAGACCCAGTACTTC.

The V and J genes are TRBV27 and TRBJ2-5; TRBD2 matches at 16 bases. Germline V gene lookup returns CDR1 MNHEY and CDR2 SMNVEV (reference sequence). CDR3 length equals 18 residues. Unmatched junction bases numbered 10, after V lost 5 bases and J lost 4 bases. DNA for the CDR3: TGTGCCAGCAGTGCAGGGACTAGCGGGAGGGCGCTGACAGAGACCCAGTACTTC. This codes for CASSAGTSGRALTETQYF.

Worth noting for this clone: A far larger clone is a single base away, which makes a read error likely. At the DNA level, this CDR3 is encoded by other sequences in the same sample as well. The CDR3 nucleotides read TGTGCCAGCAGACAGGACAGGGCTAGCTCCTACGAGCAGTACTTC. Its translation is CASRQDRASSYEQYF. The chain carries TRBV28 and TRBJ2-7; TRBD1 agrees at 8 bases. Germline CDR1 and CDR2: MDHEN and SYDVKM. The CDR3 is 15 amino acids. Losses at the gene ends were 6 bases for V and 0 bases for J; bases not matched to a gene: 7. The entire variable domain, with the rest obtained from reference TRBV28 and TRBJ2-7, is as follows: DVKVTQSSRYLVKRTGEKVFLECVQDMDHENMFWYRQDPGLGLRLIYFSYDVKMKEKGDIPEGYSVSREKKERFSLILESASTNQTSMYLCASRQDRASSYEQYFGPGTRLTVT.

V usage is TRBV9 and J usage is TRBJ2-1, with D perhaps TRBD2 (6 bases). The CDR3 extends over 16 amino acids. V lost 0 bases to trimming and J lost 9 bases, with 19 bases between them. CDR1 and CDR2 from the germline V gene are SGDLS and YYNGEE. In DNA, the CDR3 is TGTGCCAGCAGCGTAGGGGGGGACTCCGGCCGGGGTGAGCAGTTCTTC. It encodes CASSVGGDSGRGEQFF.

This sequence joins TRBV11-1 and TRBJ2-2, with TRBD2 matching over 8 bases. This CDR3 is 17 amino acids long. V trimming: 0 bases; J trimming: 3 bases; junction bases outside the gene matches: 6. In germline, CDR1 is SGHAT, CDR2 FQDESV (reference sequence). The CDR3 region has the DNA TGTGCCAGCAGCTTAGCGAGAAGCGGGAGTTACACCGGGGAGCTGTTTTTT. This gives the protein CASSLARSGSYTGELFF.

This clone qualifies as large. The genes are TRBV7-8 and TRBJ1-4; no clear D. V was clipped by 3 bases and J by 0 bases, with 8 bases between them. Per the germline V gene, CDR1 is SGHVS and CDR2 is FQNEAQ. CDR3 length: 15 amino acids. CDR3: CASSLISSTNEKLFF. The DNA for the CDR3 is TGTGCCAGCAGCTTGATTAGTTCAACTAATGAAAAACTGTTTTTT.

The rearrangement joins TRBV4-2 to TRBJ2-7; tentative D call: TRBD1 (5 bases). Germline loops: CDR1 LGHNA, CDR2 YNFKEQ. V gave up 5 bases and J gave up 0 bases, with 14 bases separating them. The CDR3 is 15 residues long. The CDR3 protein is CASSLEGHSSYEQYF. DNA of the CDR3: TGTGCCAGCAGCTTGGAAGGACACAGCTCCTACGAGCAGTACTTC.

The V call is TRBV18, the J call TRBJ2-6, with a weak D call TRBD2 (6 bases). V lost 6 bases and J lost 2, with 11 bases in between. Per germline, CDR1 KGHSH and CDR2 LQKENI. This CDR3 spans 15 amino acids. CDR3 region: CASSQGGAGANVLTF. For the CDR3, the DNA is TGTGCCAGCTCTCAAGGAGGGGCTGGGGCCAACGTCCTGACTTTC.

This clone has a single count. This chain uses TRBV5-6 with TRBJ2-3; D remains ambiguous. The CDR3 runs to 11 residues. In germline, CDR1 is SGHDT, CDR2 YYEEEE. With 0 bases removed from V and 7 bases from J, the gap between germline ends came to 3 bases. CDR3 protein: CASSLGNTQYF. The CDR3, as DNA: TGTGCCAGCAGCTTGGGTAATACGCAGTATTTT.